The 31 T cell receptor beta chains reported below all come from one sample, sequenced in a study of T cell responses to AZD1222 COVID-19 vaccine. Generated by immunoSEQ multiplex PCR, the TCRdb table keeps only in-frame clones and is missing some. The sample has some 110,000 clones, around 90% seen once. Specimen: peripheral blood, collected 28 days after the second AZD1222 dose. The receptor set was obtained from an adult who received the AZD1222 COVID-19 vaccine.

V gene TRBV19 combines with J gene TRBJ2-7, with 9 bases matching TRBD1. Germline values: CDR1 LNHDA, CDR2 SQIVND (reference sequence). The CDR3 spans 16 residues. With V trimmed by 7 bases and J by 2 bases, 12 bases remained unmatched. CDR3 in DNA: TGTGCCAGTAAACAAACAGGGGGCCGAACTACCTACGAGCAGTACTTC. Encoded protein: CASKQTGGRTTYEQYF.

In this sample, this clone turned up once. The CDR3 coding sequence is TGTGCCAGCACCAGGGGGCTGATCTATGGCTACACCTTC. Its protein is CASTRGLIYGYTF. V usage is TRBV6-5 and J usage is TRBJ1-2; 8 nucleotides match TRBD1. The germline V gene has CDR1 MNHEY and CDR2 SVGAGI. The CDR3 runs to 13 residues. With 7 bases clipped from V and 4 bases from J, the junction kept 5 bases outside the gene matches.

This clone turned up a few times. The V call is TRBV5-8, the J call TRBJ2-7, with D perhaps TRBD2 (5 bases). CDR1 and CDR2 from the germline V gene are SGHTS and YDEGEE. The CDR3 has 15 amino acids. The V end lost 4 bases, the J end lost 4 bases, and 18 bases lay between the germline ends. This CDR3 reads CASSPINAEEYEQYF. The CDR3 DNA sequence: TGTGCCAGCAGCCCGATTAACGCGGAGGAGTACGAGCAGTACTTC.

This clone has just one count. The chain combines TRBV4-2 with TRBJ2-7; TRBD2 agrees at 8 bases. V was clipped by 1 base and J by 2 bases; unmatched bases: 4. This CDR3 has 15 amino acids. CDR1 and CDR2 from the germline V gene are LGHNA and YNFKEQ. The CDR3 protein is CASSQGAGGPYEQYF. CDR3 nucleotide sequence: TGTGCCAGCAGCCAAGGGGCGGGGGGCCCCTACGAGCAGTACTTC.

V and J are TRBV7-9 and TRBJ1-5, with unresolved D. The V gene lost 0 bases and the J gene lost 5 bases, with 5 bases spanning the gap. CDR1 is SEHNR, CDR2 FQNEAQ, per germline (reference sequence). The CDR3 loop spans 13 amino acids. The CDR3 DNA sequence: TGTGCCAGCAGCTTAGCCGAGGATCAGCCCCAGCATTTT. Encoded protein: CASSLAEDQPQHF.

CDR3 protein: CASSQDWTANYGYTF. The DNA of the CDR3 is TGTGCCAGCAGCCAAGATTGGACCGCTAACTATGGCTACACCTTC. The chain has TRBV3-1 (or the pseudogene TRBV3-2) and TRBJ1-2; D is unclear. The CDR3 runs to 15 residues. CDR1 is LGHDT and CDR2 is YNNKEL in the germline V gene (reference sequence). Trimming shortened V by 0 bases and J by 0 bases, and 8 bases separated the two germline ends.

V and J are TRBV28 and TRBJ1-4, with D maybe TRBD1 (5 bases). CDR3 length equals 17 residues. CDR1 is MDHEN, CDR2 SYDVKM, per germline. V lost 2 bases and J lost 7, with 20 bases in between. The DNA for the CDR3 is TGTGCCAGCAGTTTAGGGGGGGTTGGTCGGGTTAGTGAAAAACTGTTTTTT. Translated, it gives CASSLGGVGRVSEKLFF.

The V gene is TRBV25-1, the J gene TRBJ1-5, with D hard to call. Germline-derived CDR1 and CDR2 are MGHDK and SYGVNS. V shed 9 bases and J shed 8 bases, with 26 bases lying between them. CDR3 size: 16 residues. The CDR3 DNA reads as TGTGCCAGAGGCGGGAAGGTATCCCCATCAAGAGAGCCCCAGCATTTT. Residues: CARGGKVSPSREPQHF.

CDR3 protein: CATSDWTGTSTDTQYF. For the CDR3, the DNA is TGTGCCACCAGTGATTGGACGGGAACTAGCACAGATACGCAGTATTTT. This rearrangement joins TRBV24-1 to TRBJ2-3; tentative D call: TRBD2 (5 bases). There are 16 residues in the CDR3. Trimming took 2 bases from V and 0 from J, leaving 11 bases between them. Germline V gene lookup returns CDR1 KGHDR and CDR2 SFDVKD.

V gene TRBV7-8 combines with J gene TRBJ1-1, with D tentatively TRBD1 (6 bases). Germline CDR1 is SGHVS and CDR2 is FQNEAQ. The V end was cut by 3 bases, the J end by 6 bases, with 14 bases between. This CDR3 region has 14 residues. The CDR3 DNA reads TGTGCCAGCAGCTTCCCAGGGACAAATGCTGAAGCTTTCTTT. This gives the protein CASSFPGTNAEAFF.

This clone was recorded a few times. J is TRBJ1-4 and V is TRBV27; D remains unclear. This CDR3 spans 16 amino acids. V lost 4 bases, J lost 8 bases, and 20 bases lay in between. Germline values: CDR1 MNHEY, CDR2 SMNVEV (reference sequence). The chain's CDR3 is CASSSYRSNSLEKLFF. The CDR3 bases are TGTGCCAGCAGTTCGTATCGTTCCAATTCCCTCGAAAAACTGTTTTTT.

The chain carries TRBV5-6 and TRBJ1-5; 8 bases are shared with TRBD1. J lost 1 base, V lost 1 base, and 7 bases had no gene match. The germline gives CDR1 SGHDT, CDR2 YYEEEE. The CDR3 runs 17 residues. In nucleotides, the CDR3 is TGTGCCAGCAGCTTGACCAGGGGGCGCGGGAGCAATCAGCCCCAGCATTTT. This codes for CASSLTRGRGSNQPQHF.

There are a few counts of this clone. The chain carries TRBV12-5 and TRBJ2-7, with 13 bases lining up with TRBD2. Trimming cost V 1 base and J 8 bases; bases outside gene matches: 8. This CDR3 has 16 residues. Germline V gene data show CDR1 as LGHNT and CDR2 as FRNRAP. The CDR3 spells CASGLATSGRAFQQYF. DNA for the CDR3: TGTGCTAGTGGTTTGGCCACTAGCGGGAGGGCCTTCCAGCAGTACTTC.

The chain has TRBV27 and TRBJ1-5; D remains unclear. V was shortened by 6 bases and J by 4 bases, with 10 bases between the two germline ends. This CDR3 has 13 amino acids. Germline V gene data show CDR1 as MNHEY and CDR2 as SMNVEV (reference sequence). DNA for the CDR3: TGTGCCAGCAGCTCCTTTGAGAATCAGCCCCAGCATTTT. Translation gives CASSSFENQPQHF.

In nucleotides, the CDR3 is TGCAGTGCTCGGGACAGCACTGAAGCTTTCTTT. Protein product: CSARDSTEAFF. V is TRBV20-1 and J is TRBJ1-1; 7 bases are a match to TRBD1. The CDR3 length is 11 residues. The V and J ends lost 5 bases and 4 bases, in that order; junction bases with no gene match: 1. The V gene's germline CDR1 is DFQATT and CDR2 SNEGSKA (reference sequence).

The rearrangement links TRBV2 to TRBJ1-1, with 9 bases lining up with TRBD1. CDR1 SNHLY and CDR2 FYNNEI come from the germline V gene. This CDR3 is built from 13 residues. The J segment lost 4 bases and the V segment lost 6 bases, leaving 3 bases of the junction unmatched. CDR3 loop: CASRKDRGTEAFF. Written as DNA, the CDR3 is TGTGCCAGCAGGAAGGACAGGGGCACTGAAGCTTTCTTT.

The chain carries TRBV27 and TRBJ1-2; the D gene is possibly TRBD1 (5 bases). Germline CDR1 is MNHEY and CDR2 is SMNVEV (reference sequence). There are 16 residues in the CDR3. V lost 6 bases, J lost 2 bases, and 19 bases lay in between. The CDR3 nucleotides are TGTGCCAGCAGGGATACTCAGGGAGGGAAGAACTATGGCTACACCTTC. Protein product: CASRDTQGGKNYGYTF.

This sequence joins TRBV27 and TRBJ2-3, with 12 bases fitting TRBD2. CDR1 is MNHEY, CDR2 SMNVEV, per germline (reference sequence). The length of the CDR3 is 16 residues. J was trimmed by 0 bases and V by 8 bases; bases with no gene match: 6. As DNA, the CDR3 is TGTGCCAGCTATCTAGCGGGAGGGCGGAGCACAGATACGCAGTATTTT. Encoded protein: CASYLAGGRSTDTQYF.

This clone was recorded only once. The chain couples TRBV19 to TRBJ1-1; the match to TRBD1 covers 8 bases. This CDR3 is 15 amino acids long. V was clipped by 3 bases and J by 5 bases; unmatched bases: 8. The germline V gene encodes CDR1 LNHDA and CDR2 SQIVND (reference sequence). The CDR3 coding sequence is TGTGCCAGTAGTATGGGGACAGGAGTTCGGACTGAAGCTTTCTTT. Translation gives CASSMGTGVRTEAFF. Full variable domain (outside the CDR3, taken from reference TRBV19 and TRBJ1-1): DGGITQSPKYLFRKEGQNVTLSCEQNLNHDAMYWYRQDPGQGLRLIYYSQIVNDFQKGDIAEGYSVSREKKESFPLTVTSAQKNPTAFYLCASSMGTGVRTEAFFGQGTRLTVV.

The V and J genes are TRBV2 and TRBJ2-2; D is possibly TRBD1 (6 bases). Germline V gene data show CDR1 as SNHLY and CDR2 as FYNNEI. The V end lost 2 bases, the J end lost 6 bases, and 10 bases lay between the germline ends. This CDR3 spans 14 amino acids. CDR3 bases: TGTGCCAGCAGTGAAACCAGGGGTGCCGGGGAGCTGTTTTTT. This encodes CASSETRGAGELFF. The full variable domain, completed using reference TRBV2 and TRBJ2-2, is EPEVTQTPSHQVTQMGQEVILRCVPISNHLYFYWYRQILGQKVEFLVSFYNNEISEKSEIFDDQFSVERPDGSNFTLKIRSTKLEDSAMYFCASSETRGAGELFFGEGSRLTVL.

The chain is built from TRBV5-1 and TRBJ1-3; D unresolved. V lost 3 bases, J lost 0 bases, and 7 bases lay in between. CDR1 and CDR2 from the germline V gene are SGHRS and YFSETQ. The CDR3 consists of 14 residues. CDR3 nucleotides: TGCGCCAGCAGCTCAGACACCTCTGGAAACACCATATATTTT. It translates to CASSSDTSGNTIYF.

The rearrangement links TRBV6-6 to TRBJ1-5, with a possible D match to TRBD1 (5 bases). From germline, CDR1 is MNHNY and CDR2 SVGAGI (reference sequence). V was trimmed by 7 bases and J by 3 bases, leaving 16 bases between them. CDR3 length equals 15 residues. The CDR3, as DNA: TGTGCCAGCACCAAGGCCCCCAGGGTCAATCAGCCCCAGCATTTT. It encodes CASTKAPRVNQPQHF.

This clone was picked up one time. This sequence joins TRBV14 and TRBJ2-7, with 11 bases that match TRBD2. Trimming removed 1 base from V and 3 bases from J; junction bases left unmatched: 2. CDR3 length: 15 amino acids. Germline CDR1 reads SGHDN; CDR2 reads FVKESK. CDR3 nucleotide sequence: TGTGCCAGCAGCCAAGGACTAGCGGGAAACTACGAGCAGTACTTC. Encoded protein: CASSQGLAGNYEQYF.

CDR3 nucleotides: TGCGCCAGCAGCCAATTCCTACCAGGCAACTATGGCTACACCTTC. This sequence encodes CASSQFLPGNYGYTF. The rearrangement links TRBV4-1 to TRBJ1-2, with D hard to call. This CDR3 is 15 amino acids long. The ends were cut back, 2 bases at V and 2 bases at J, with 12 bases in the middle. Germline CDR1 MGHRA, CDR2 YSYEKL.

This clone was counted once. V is TRBV5-3 and J is TRBJ1-2; 10 bases match TRBD1. TRBV5-3 is identified as an open reading frame with a role that is uncertain. J gave up 9 bases and V 8 bases, and 10 bases lay outside the gene matches. The CDR3 length is 13 residues. In nucleotides, the CDR3 is TGTGCCAGGGTGCATGGGACAGGGGCCTGCTACACCTTC. As protein: CARVHGTGACYTF.

The chain is built from TRBV11-2 and TRBJ1-5, with D uncertain. Trimming took off 2 bases at V and 7 bases at J, with 9 bases between the two ends. The CDR3 has 13 amino acids. The germline V gene has CDR1 SGHAT and CDR2 FQNNGV. The CDR3 coding sequence is TGTGCCAGCAGCTTAACTAGGGAACAGCCCCAGCATTTT. This codes for CASSLTREQPQHF. Combining the CDR3 with reference TRBV11-2 and TRBJ1-5 gives the whole variable domain EAGVAQSPRYKIIEKRQSVAFWCNPISGHATLYWYQQILGQGPKLLIQFQNNGVVDDSQLPKDRFSAERLKGVDSTLKIQPAKLEDSAVYLCASSLTREQPQHFGDGTRLSIL.

The V gene is TRBV10-3, the J gene TRBJ1-1, with D maybe TRBD1 (6 bases). Germline assignment: CDR1 ENHRY and CDR2 SYGVKD. V was trimmed by 0 bases and J by 1 base, leaving 15 bases between them. The CDR3 covers 17 residues. The CDR3 sequence: CAISESMQGTRNTEAFF. CDR3 sequence (DNA): TGTGCCATCAGTGAGTCTATGCAGGGGACGCGGAACACTGAAGCTTTCTTT.

The genes are TRBV29-1 and TRBJ2-3, with TRBD2 matching over 11 bases. CDR1 is SQVTM, CDR2 ANQGSEA, per germline. V shed 0 bases and J 4 bases; nucleotides not matched to a gene: 6. There are 16 residues in the CDR3. CDR3 DNA: TGCAGCGTTGAAGAAGGTGTAGCGGGAGGGCCAGATACGCAGTATTTT. Translated, it gives CSVEEGVAGGPDTQYF.

This clone turned up a few times. The rearrangement links TRBV5-1 to TRBJ2-7; D gene uncertain. This CDR3 region has 13 residues. The germline V and J ends were trimmed by 0 bases and 1 base, with 5 bases remaining between them. CDR1 and CDR2 from the germline V gene are SGHRS and YFSETQ. CDR3: CASSLVPSYEQYF. CDR3 nucleotide sequence: TGCGCCAGCAGCTTGGTCCCATCCTACGAGCAGTACTTC.

This clone was found a few times. The V gene is TRBV25-1, the J gene TRBJ1-5; D gene unclear. The CDR3 is made up of 14 amino acids. Trimming shortened V by 2 bases and J by 3 bases, and 8 bases separated the two germline ends. Germline V gives CDR1 MGHDK, CDR2 SYGVNS. CDR3 in DNA: TGTGCCAGCAGTGAAGAAGGATACAATCAGCCCCAGCATTTT. Encoded protein: CASSEEGYNQPQHF.

The gene calls are TRBV9 and TRBJ2-1; 8 positions match TRBD2. Germline loops: CDR1 SGDLS, CDR2 YYNGEE. This CDR3 has 17 residues. With 0 bases clipped from V and 6 bases from J, the junction kept 11 bases outside the gene matches. CDR3 loop: CASSVEGGTRYFNEQFF. The CDR3 region has the DNA TGTGCCAGCAGCGTAGAAGGTGGGACTAGGTATTTCAATGAGCAGTTCTTC.